These 15 T cell receptor beta chains were all obtained from the same sample, sequenced in a study of spatial heterogeneity in lung cancer. MiXCR was run by TCRdb on the 5' RACE reads, yielding one entry per CDR3 protein. The sample includes 45,000 to 65,000 distinct CDR3 sequences, 7.4% of them seen just once. Regarding time point: blood at routine non-recurrence follow-up after resection. Sequencing of whole RNA from tumor, nontumor lung or frozen PBMC involved no sorting. This material consisted of PBMCs, taken at follow-up. The receptors stem from a female donor with early-stage non-small cell lung cancer.

This clonotype was observed at least ten times. This chain uses TRBV5-1 with TRBJ2-1, with D possibly being TRBD1 or TRBD2 (6 bases each). The germline V and J ends were trimmed by 0 bases and 4 bases, with 11 bases remaining between them. This CDR3 has 15 residues. Germline values: CDR1 SGHRS, CDR2 YFSETQ. The CDR3 region is CASSLGRGPYNEQFF. In nucleotides, the CDR3 is TGCGCCAGCAGCTTGGGACGGGGGCCGTACAATGAGCAGTTCTTC.

The V and J genes are TRBV3-1 and TRBJ1-2; D unclear. CDR1 is LGHDT, CDR2 YNNKEL, per germline (reference sequence). CDR3 length: 15 amino acids. V lost 1 base, J lost 4 bases, and 13 bases lay in between. CDR3 amino acids: CASSQGVSPGYGYTF. Written as DNA, the CDR3 is TGTGCCAGCAGCCAAGGGGTCTCGCCAGGCTATGGCTACACCTTC.

The CDR3, as DNA: TGTGCCAGCAGCCGTTCATCTGCGAACACCGGGGAGCTGTTTTTT. Translating gives CASSRSSANTGELFF. The V and J genes are TRBV14 and TRBJ2-2; D gene ambiguous. Germline V gives CDR1 SGHDN, CDR2 FVKESK. V was pared by 4 bases and J by 0 bases, with 9 bases between. CDR3 size: 15 residues.

This clonotype has more than one count but fewer than ten. At one of its ends the junction is not consistent with the germline gene, which may arise from a read error. The chain carries TRBV5-1 and TRBJ2-3; D uncertain. Per germline, CDR1 SGHRS and CDR2 YFSETQ. CDR3 length equals 12 residues. The CDR3: CASSLVADTQYF. CDR3 sequence (DNA): TGCGCCAGCAGTTTGGTGGCAGATACGCAGTATTTT.

Only a few counts were recorded for this clonotype. The CDR3 loop is CASSQEVLYGTGRNTEAFF. The CDR3 nucleotides are TGCGCCAGCAGCCAAGAGGTCCTTTACGGGACAGGGAGGAACACTGAAGCTTTCTTT. The chain uses TRBV4-3 and TRBJ1-1, with 9 bases that match TRBD1. Germline loops: CDR1 LGHNA, CDR2 YSLEER. With 0 bases clipped from V and 1 base from J, the junction kept 12 bases outside the gene matches. The CDR3 covers 19 residues.

The table lists this clonotype with a few counts. The chain joins TRBV9 to TRBJ2-6, with 12 positions matching TRBD1. Germline values: CDR1 SGDLS, CDR2 YYNGEE. The ends lost 2 bases at V and 2 bases at J; junction bases unmatched: 5. The CDR3 runs to 18 residues. This CDR3 is CASSVAGTGGPGANVLTF. The CDR3 nucleotides are TGTGCCAGCAGCGTCGCCGGGACAGGGGGCCCTGGGGCCAACGTCCTGACTTTC.

This clonotype has a handful of counts. The chain has TRBV7-9 and TRBJ2-5; D might be TRBD1 (7 bases). CDR3 length: 15 residues. CDR1 is SEHNR, CDR2 FQNEAQ, per germline (reference sequence). Trimming stripped 2 bases from V and 3 bases from J, with 13 bases between. The CDR3 here is CASSLRQGGEETQYF. CDR3 DNA: TGTGCCAGCAGCTTAAGACAGGGAGGAGAAGAGACCCAGTACTTC.

This clonotype was seen a handful of times. V is TRBV21-1 and J is TRBJ2-5; TRBD2 is the table's D call, not checked against the DNA. TRBV21-1 is given as a pseudogene. This CDR3 has 15 amino acids. CDR3 in DNA: TGTGCCAGCAGTCGGGGGGCCGGGTCCCAAGAGACCCAGTACTTC. Translated, it gives CASSRGAGSQETQYF.

The chain couples TRBV19 to TRBJ1-6; tentative D call: TRBD1 (6 bases). The CDR3 sequence is 19 residues long. Germline CDR1 LNHDA, CDR2 SQIVND (reference sequence). Trimming stripped 6 bases from V and 8 bases from J, with 29 bases between. The CDR3 coding sequence is TGTGCCAGTAGGCCCTCGGCCGGGACAATAGGGCGGTGGTATTCACCCCTCCACTTT. Protein product: CASRPSAGTIGRWYSPLHF.

The rearrangement links TRBV7-2 to TRBJ2-2; D gene unclear. Deletions cut 4 bases from V and 0 bases from J, with 18 bases between. The CDR3 has 18 amino acids. CDR1 is SGHTA, CDR2 FQGNSA, per germline. CDR3 amino acids: CASSSNPRAKPNTGELFF. The CDR3 DNA reads TGTGCCAGCAGCTCCAATCCACGAGCTAAACCGAACACCGGGGAGCTGTTTTTT.

The V and J genes are TRBV3-1 and TRBJ2-3; no definite D call. The CDR3 covers 14 residues. Trimming shortened V by 4 bases and J by 0 bases, and 8 bases separated the two germline ends. CDR1 LGHDT and CDR2 YNNKEL come from the germline V gene (reference sequence). CDR3 loop: CASSLTLSTDTQYF. The CDR3 coding sequence is TGTGCCAGCAGCCTCACGTTAAGCACAGATACGCAGTATTTT.

At least ten counts were recorded for this clonotype. The V call is TRBV15, the J call TRBJ2-7; D is unclear. CDR3 size: 13 residues. The germline V gene has CDR1 LNHNV and CDR2 YYDKDF (reference sequence). V lost 1 base to trimming and J lost 2 bases, with 6 bases between them. The DNA of the CDR3 is TGTGCCACCAGCAGAGGGGCAACCTACGAGCAGTACTTC. It encodes CATSRGATYEQYF.

This clonotype showed up many times. The gene calls are TRBV7-9 and TRBJ2-2; tentative D call: TRBD2 (6 bases). The CDR3 length is 14 residues. Germline V gene lookup returns CDR1 SEHNR and CDR2 FQNEAQ (reference sequence). Trimming removed 8 bases from V and 7 bases from J, with 17 bases in between. CDR3 residues: CASLLGGRSGELFF. The CDR3 DNA is TGTGCCAGCCTACTCGGGGGTCGGAGCGGGGAGCTGTTTTTT.

This clonotype has at least ten counts. The chain uses TRBV6-5 and TRBJ1-6; 10 bases fit TRBD1. Germline V gene sequence: CDR1 MNHEY, CDR2 SVGAGI. The CDR3 length is 16 residues. J was trimmed by 10 bases and V by 6 bases; bases with no gene match: 12. The CDR3: CASRDTPGQGRSPLHF. The CDR3 DNA reads as TGTGCCAGCAGGGATACCCCGGGACAGGGGAGGTCACCCCTCCACTTT.

This clonotype was picked up many times. V and J are TRBV20-1 and TRBJ2-7, with 7 bases that match TRBD1. The V segment lost 3 bases and the J segment 2 bases; nucleotides outside the gene matches: 1. Per germline, CDR1 DFQATT and CDR2 SNEGSKA (reference sequence). There are 12 residues in the CDR3. CDR3 coding DNA: TGCAGTGCTAGGACAGGGCCCTACGAGCAGTACTTC. Its translation: CSARTGPYEQYF.